Reported below is one T cell receptor beta chain. Original processing notes: Using reference gene primer amplification, nucleated cell counts were estimated. Generated by immunoSEQ multiplex PCR, the TCRdb table keeps only in-frame clones and is missing some. The V and J calls and the clone size are those of that table, but D and trimming were determined from the DNA. The sample has some 200,000 clones, roughly 85% seen once. This entry belongs to a study of blood T cell repertoires in COVID-19. About the research overall: COVID-19 samples collected from the United States, Italy and Spain covered acute and convalescent phases. T cells, B-cell-depleted T cells, or PBMCs supplied cDNA or gDNA.

V gave up 4 bases and J gave up 8 bases, with 18 bases separating them. Germline V lookup: CDR1 SEHNR, CDR2 FQNEAQ (reference sequence). CDR3 length: 16 amino acids. The V gene is TRBV7-9, the J gene TRBJ1-6, with D tentatively TRBD1 (5 bases). Sequenced input: peripheral blood. The sequence was obtained from a man between 50 and 59 years old who had recovered from COVID-19. The CDR3 sequence: CASSSWDGRGDSPLHF. The CDR3 DNA is TGTGCCAGCAGCTCCTGGGACGGGCGGGGCGATTCACCCCTCCACTTT.